This is a list of T cell receptor beta chains from one sample in a study of T cells in Graves' hyperthyroidism and ophthalmopathy. Using its own MiXCR run on the multiplex PCR reads, TCRdb lists one record per CDR3 protein. Among about 380,000 distinct CDR3 sequences, roughly 13% were seen once, and the ten largest hold under 25%. Sample: blood. These receptors were collected from a man in his thirties or forties with Graves' hyperthyroidism that later progressed to Graves' ophthalmopathy. CDR3s include the opening cysteine and the closing phenylalanine or tryptophan. The D gene is left open where the match is weak. Clone size is not always given. Where it is, it says once, few, many or a class for expanded clones.

j_call d_call v_call clone_size cdr3_aa cdr3_nt
TRBJ2-6 - TRBV11-3 - CANSFSRGPYSGANVLTF TGTGCCAACAGCTTCTCCCGGGGGCCCTACTCTGGGGCCAACGTCCTGACTTTC
TRBJ2-2 - TRBV20-1 - CSARDPVGPVDGELFF TGCAGTGCTAGAGACCCGGTGGGGCCCGTTGACGGGGAGCTGTTTTTT
TRBJ2-5 TRBD2 TRBV28 - CASRLLGGGQETQYF TGTGCCAGCAGGCTCCTGGGGGGGGGCCAAGAGACCCAGTACTTC
TRBJ2-7 - TRBV20-1 many CSASLGVGDLEQYF TGCAGTGCTAGTCTTGGGGTTGGGGATCTCGAGCAGTACTTC
TRBJ2-3 - TRBV9 - CASSPDILGRIRQGTDTQYF TGTGCCAGCAGTCCGGACATATTAGGGCGGATTCGACAGGGCACAGATACGCAGTATTTT
TRBJ2-1 - TRBV7-6 few CASSLESSLREEQFF TGTGCCAGCAGCTTAGAAAGTTCCCTTCGGGAGGAGCAGTTCTTC
TRBJ1-2 TRBD1 TRBV24-1 many CATSDSWTGGDGYTF TGTGCCACCAGTGATTCGTGGACAGGGGGTGATGGCTACACCTTC
TRBJ2-1 TRBD2 TRBV24-1 - CATSQRGGSFEQFF TGTGCCACCAGTCAGCGGGGGGGATCTTTTGAGCAGTTCTTC
TRBJ1-6 - TRBV28 many CASSPGHRRSPLHF TGTGCCAGCAGTCCAGGACACAGGAGGTCACCCCTCCACTTT
TRBJ2-5 - TRBV11-2 many CASSFVQGLETQYF TGTGCCAGCAGCTTCGTTCAGGGACTTGAGACCCAGTACTTC
TRBJ1-4 - TRBV11-1 once CASSLGVADNEKLFF TGTGCCAGCAGCTTAGGGGTTGCGGATAATGAAAAACTGTTTTTT
TRBJ1-2 - TRBV28 many CASRPGTYGYTF TGTGCCAGCAGACCCGGGACCTATGGCTACACCTTC
TRBJ2-3 - TRBV24-1 - CATSDPARSSTDTQYF TGTGCCACCAGTGACCCAGCTAGATCAAGCACAGATACGCAGTATTTT
TRBJ1-4 - TRBV7-3 many CASSITYGAPEKLFF TGTGCCAGCAGCATCACCTACGGGGCGCCTGAAAAACTGTTTTTT
TRBJ2-1 - TRBV13 many CASSHRTNNEQFF TGTGCCAGCAGCCACCGGACGAACAATGAGCAGTTCTTC
TRBJ1-5 - TRBV6-1 many CASSPRWTNQPQHF TGTGCCAGCAGTCCACGCTGGACCAATCAGCCCCAGCATTTT
TRBJ2-2 - TRBV25-1 - CASSAGSNTGELFF TGTGCCAGCAGTGCGGGATCGAACACCGGGGAGCTGTTTTTT
TRBJ2-4 - TRBV3-1 many CASSQARPQNIQYF TGTGCCAGCAGCCAAGCAAGACCCCAAAACATTCAGTACTTC
TRBJ1-1 - TRBV7-9 many CASLGVGTEAFF TGTGCCAGCCTAGGGGTTGGCACTGAAGCTTTCTTT
TRBJ2-2 - TRBV27 - CASSPLGQPGELFF TGTGCCAGCAGTCCGTTGGGACAACCCGGGGAGCTGTTTTTT
TRBJ2-5 - TRBV7-9 many CASGVGVTETQYF TGTGCCAGTGGGGTTGGTGTAACGGAGACCCAGTACTTC
TRBJ2-7 - TRBV12-3/TRBV12-4 many CASSSPSSEAYEQYF TGTGCCAGCAGTTCGCCCTCTAGCGAAGCCTACGAGCAGTACTTC
TRBJ2-7 - TRBV20-1 many CSALRGARYEQYF TGCAGTGCCCTTCGGGGGGCACGCTACGAGCAGTACTTC
TRBJ2-5 TRBD1 TRBV25-1 - CASRDRAQETQYF TGTGCCAGCAGGGACAGGGCACAAGAGACCCAGTACTTC
TRBJ2-7 TRBD2 TRBV20-1 few CSARDNQRGYEQYF TGCAGTGCTAGAGATAACCAGCGGGGGTACGAGCAGTACTTC
TRBJ1-4 TRBD1 TRBV9 few CASSVGGQAFEKLFF TGTGCCAGCAGCGTAGGGGGACAGGCCTTTGAAAAACTGTTTTTT
TRBJ2-1 - TRBV5-1 - CASSFSRAYNEQFF TGCGCCAGCAGCTTCAGCCGAGCGTACAATGAGCAGTTCTTC
TRBJ2-7 TRBD1 TRBV7-9 many CASSLGQGAFNEQYF TGTGCCAGCAGCCTCGGACAGGGGGCTTTTAACGAGCAGTACTTC
TRBJ2-5 TRBD2 TRBV24-1 few CATSDPRTSGARETQYF TGTGCCACCAGTGATCCTCGGACTAGCGGCGCGCGAGAGACCCAGTACTTC
TRBJ1-5 TRBD1 TRBV2 many CASSEQGTASNQPQHF TGTGCCAGCAGTGAACAGGGGACAGCTAGCAATCAGCCCCAGCATTTT
TRBJ1-3 - TRBV10-2 few CASSEPARSGNTIYF TGCGCCAGCAGTGAGCCGGCCCGCTCTGGAAACACCATATATTTT
TRBJ1-2 TRBD1 TRBV28 few CASSYRGYAYGYTF TGTGCCAGCAGTTACAGGGGCTATGCCTATGGCTACACCTTC
TRBJ1-2 - TRBV12-3/TRBV12-4 - CASSTRSYGYTF TGTGCCAGCAGTACGCGGAGTTATGGCTACACCTTC
TRBJ1-1 - TRBV4-1 few CASSQETGRIEAFF TGCGCCAGCAGCCAAGAAACGGGGAGGATTGAAGCTTTCTTT
TRBJ1-1 - TRBV19 many CASSIVVNTEAFF TGTGCCAGTAGTATAGTGGTGAACACTGAAGCTTTCTTT
TRBJ1-2 TRBD1 TRBV7-2 many CASSLGGQAYGYTF TGTGCCAGCAGCTTAGGAGGACAGGCGTATGGCTACACCTTC
TRBJ1-2 TRBD1 TRBV5-1 many CASSLGVSGGPSTHGYTF TGCGCCAGCAGCTTGGGAGTGTCAGGGGGCCCCTCGACCCATGGCTACACCTTC
TRBJ2-1 - TRBV5-1 few CASSSATSYNEQFF TGCGCCAGCAGCTCGGCTACGTCCTACAATGAGCAGTTCTTC
TRBJ1-2 TRBD1 TRBV11-2 - CASSSFRDRANYGYTF TGTGCCAGCAGCTCATTCCGGGACAGAGCTAACTATGGCTACACCTTC
TRBJ1-1 - TRBV3-1 many CASSQGNTEPGEAFF TGTGCCAGCAGCCAAGGTAACACTGAGCCCGGAGAAGCTTTCTTT
TRBJ2-7 TRBD1 TRBV7-2 many CASSLEGQGALYEQYF TGTGCCAGCAGCCTAGAAGGACAGGGGGCTTTGTACGAGCAGTACTTC
TRBJ2-7 - TRBV10-3 - CAISDLRDYEQYF TGTGCCATCAGTGACCTACGGGACTACGAGCAGTACTTC
TRBJ1-1 - TRBV25-1 few CASSEMAPGRAFF TGTGCCAGCAGTGAAATGGCCCCAGGACGGGCTTTCTTT
TRBJ2-1 - TRBV6-2/TRBV6-3 few CASSPRAQQFF TGTGCCAGCAGTCCCAGGGCACAGCAGTTCTTC
TRBJ2-1 - TRBV4-2 - CASSHLGDSEQFF TGTGCCAGCAGCCATCTCGGCGACTCCGAGCAGTTCTTC
TRBJ1-5 - TRBV6-1 few CASSQQSFGNQPQHF TGTGCCAGCAGTCAACAGTCGTTCGGCAATCAGCCCCAGCATTTT
TRBJ1-2 - TRBV11-2 many CASSLDGGPFYGYTF TGTGCCAGCAGCTTAGACGGCGGCCCCTTTTATGGCTACACCTTC
TRBJ1-2 - TRBV9 - CASSVGTGISYGYTF TGTGCCAGCAGCGTAGGGACGGGAATCAGCTATGGCTACACCTTC